The subject of this entry is one T cell receptor beta chain. No antigen is known for it. Around 10^5 TCR templates per sample were assayed. Profiling relied on immunoSEQ multiplex PCR, and the TCRdb table lists in-frame clones only, not all of them. The sample lists tens of thousands of clones; about 87% were seen once. Looked up from germline, CDR1 is SGHRS and CDR2 is YFSETQ. Trimming took 4 bases from V and 4 from J; bases not matched to a gene: 13. The CDR3 is 18 residues long. This record belongs to a study of siplizumab effects on memory and regulatory T cells. Broader study findings: It seemed that naive T cells were more diverse than memory cells and were major contributors to the alloresponse. It was not possible to assign a naive or memory phenotype to roughly 75-97% of proliferating CD4+ or CD8+ clones.

The sequenced material came from Tregs sorted from blood. The sequence was obtained from a human donor in good health. This sequence joins TRBV5-1 and TRBJ2-3, with 12 positions matching TRBD2. This chain's CDR3 is CASSSPSGGAGVADTQYF. The CDR3, as DNA: TGCGCCAGCAGCAGCCCTAGCGGGGGGGCCGGAGTTGCAGATACGCAGTATTTT.